This T cell receptor beta chain appears in the sequencing data of a study of blood T cell repertoires in COVID-19. Overall study: Spain, Italy and the United States supplied samples that represented acute and convalescent COVID-19.

Original analysis: Scientists estimated how many nucleated cells there were by amplifying reference gene primers. TCRdb's copy holds only in-frame clones and misses some; the assay was immunoSEQ multiplex PCR. The V and J calls and clone size come from that table; D and trimming were worked out from the DNA. This table has roughly 140,000 clones, almost 90% appearing once. The clonotype comes from a man in his fifties with active or convalescent COVID-19. Source material: peripheral blood.

CDR3 region: CASSPTGALTDTQYF. In DNA, the CDR3 is TGTGCCAGCTCGCCGACAGGAGCCCTCACAGATACGCAGTATTTT. V usage is TRBV9 and J usage is TRBJ2-3; a possible D gene is TRBD1 (6 bases). Germline V gives CDR1 SGDLS, CDR2 YYNGEE. The V end lost 7 bases, the J end lost 2 bases, and 17 bases lay between the germline ends. The CDR3 is made up of 15 amino acids. The whole variable domain, remainder taken from reference TRBV9 and TRBJ2-3, is DSGVTQTPKHLITATGQRVTLRCSPRSGDLSVYWYQQSLDQGLQFLIQYYNGEERAKGNILERFSAQQFPDLHSELNLSSLELGDSALYFCASSPTGALTDTQYFGPGTRLTVL.